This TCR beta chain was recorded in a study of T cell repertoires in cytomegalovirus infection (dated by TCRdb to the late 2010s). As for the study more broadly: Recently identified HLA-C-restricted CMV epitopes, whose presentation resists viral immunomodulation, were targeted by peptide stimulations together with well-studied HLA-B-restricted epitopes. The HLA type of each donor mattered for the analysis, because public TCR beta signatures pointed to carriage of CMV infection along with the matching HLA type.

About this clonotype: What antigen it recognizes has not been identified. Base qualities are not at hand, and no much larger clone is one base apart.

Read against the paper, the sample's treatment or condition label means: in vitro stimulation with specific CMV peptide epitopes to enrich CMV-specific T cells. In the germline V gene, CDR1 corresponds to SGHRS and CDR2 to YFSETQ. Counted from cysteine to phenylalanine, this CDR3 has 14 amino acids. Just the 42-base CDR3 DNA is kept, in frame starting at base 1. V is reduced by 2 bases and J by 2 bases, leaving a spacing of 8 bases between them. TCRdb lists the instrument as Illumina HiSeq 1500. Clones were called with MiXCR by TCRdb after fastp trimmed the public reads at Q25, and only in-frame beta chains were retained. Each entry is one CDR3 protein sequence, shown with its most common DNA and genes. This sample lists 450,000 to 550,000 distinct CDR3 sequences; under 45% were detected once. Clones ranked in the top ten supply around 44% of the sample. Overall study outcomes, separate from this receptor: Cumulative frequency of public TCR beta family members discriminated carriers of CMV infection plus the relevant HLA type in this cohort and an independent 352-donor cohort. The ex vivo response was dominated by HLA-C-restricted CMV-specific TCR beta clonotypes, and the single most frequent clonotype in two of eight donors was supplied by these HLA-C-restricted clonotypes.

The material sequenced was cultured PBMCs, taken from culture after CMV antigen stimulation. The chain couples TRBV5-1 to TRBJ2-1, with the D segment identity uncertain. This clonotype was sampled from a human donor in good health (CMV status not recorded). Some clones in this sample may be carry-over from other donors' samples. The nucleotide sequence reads TGCGCCAGCAGCTTTTCCGGCCCCTACAATGAGCAGTTCTTC. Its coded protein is CASSFSGPYNEQFF.